The 26 T cell receptor beta chains in this list originate from one sample, sequenced in a study of beta chain features in type 1 diabetes. Expressed TCRB transcripts got sequenced, as all isolated RNA was reverse transcribed. Some clones are missing from TCRdb's copy, which holds only in-frame ones; the method was immunoSEQ multiplex PCR. The sample lists some 660,000 clones; 11% to 15% were seen once. Whole-study results and caveats: All four CD4+ subsets of Type 1 diabetes patients contained TCRB CDR3s that were moderately but significantly shorter.

Their antigens remain unidentified. The sample taken for sequencing was naive CD4+ T cells from blood. The receptors were gathered from a man aged 18 to 29 with type 1 diabetes.

The V call is TRBV13, the J call TRBJ2-1, with D hard to call. Germline V gives CDR1 PRHDT, CDR2 FYEKMQ (reference sequence). CDR3 length: 13 residues. V dropped 5 bases and J dropped 9 bases, with 14 bases sitting between them. For the CDR3, the DNA is TGTGCCAGCAGCCCTCCCTTTATGGCTGAGCAGTTCTTC. Amino acid sequence: CASSPPFMAEQFF.

This clone showed up just a few times. The genes are TRBV9 and TRBJ1-2, with TRBD1 as a possible D gene (5 bases). The CDR3 totals 14 residues. The V end lost 4 bases, the J end lost 4 bases, and 14 bases lay between the germline ends. Germline CDR1 reads SGDLS; CDR2 reads YYNGEE. The CDR3 DNA reads as TGTGCCAGCAGCACCCGGGACGGGGGCTATGGCTACACCTTC. Translated: CASSTRDGGYGYTF.

The chain couples TRBV6-5 to TRBJ2-7; 9 nucleotides match TRBD2. This CDR3 is built from 16 residues. The germline V gene has CDR1 MNHEY and CDR2 SVGAGI. The junction had 5 bases not matched to a gene; V was cut back by 0 bases and J by 2 bases. This CDR3 is CASSYSISGGTYEQYF. CDR3 bases: TGTGCCAGCAGTTACTCGATTAGCGGGGGAACCTACGAGCAGTACTTC.

The chain is built from TRBV30 and TRBJ2-1; the D is unclear. Per germline, CDR1 GTSNPN and CDR2 SVGIG (reference sequence). The CDR3 sequence is 10 residues long. V was shortened by 3 bases and J by 13 bases, with 10 bases between the two germline ends. The CDR3 loop reads CAWSGQVQFF. DNA for the CDR3: TGTGCCTGGAGCGGGCAGGTACAGTTCTTC.

The V and J genes are TRBV5-1 and TRBJ2-3; 10 nucleotides align to TRBD2. V gave up 2 bases and J gave up 1 base; unmatched junction bases: 4. This CDR3 contains 16 residues. From germline, CDR1 is SGHRS and CDR2 YFSETQ. The CDR3: CASSFQTSGGTDTQYF. The CDR3 DNA sequence: TGCGCCAGCAGCTTCCAAACTAGCGGGGGCACAGATACGCAGTATTTT.

This clone was found a few times. The chain combines TRBV7-2 with TRBJ1-4; tentative D call: TRBD1 (5 bases). Germline V gives CDR1 SGHTA, CDR2 FQGNSA. The germline V and J ends were trimmed by 9 bases and 3 bases, with 11 bases remaining between them. The CDR3 loop spans 13 amino acids. The CDR3 sequence: CASSGNANEKLFF. The CDR3 DNA is TGTGCCAGTTCAGGGAACGCTAATGAAAAACTGTTTTTT.

The gene calls are TRBV11-2 and TRBJ2-2; the D is unclear. V gave up 5 bases and J gave up 2 bases, with 12 bases separating them. Looked up from germline, CDR1 is SGHAT and CDR2 is FQNNGV. The CDR3 has 15 amino acids. The CDR3 spells CASSHRAPNTGELFF. CDR3 DNA: TGTGCCAGCAGCCACCGGGCACCCAACACCGGGGAGCTGTTTTTT. Based on the CDR3 plus reference TRBV11-2 and TRBJ2-2, the full variable domain is EAGVAQSPRYKIIEKRQSVAFWCNPISGHATLYWYQQILGQGPKLLIQFQNNGVVDDSQLPKDRFSAERLKGVDSTLKIQPAKLEDSAVYLCASSHRAPNTGELFFGEGSRLTVL.

This clone was counted a few times. The CDR3 protein is CASSAGQAHGYTF. Here the CDR3 DNA reads TGTGCCAGCAGTGCTGGACAGGCCCATGGCTACACCTTC. This rearrangement joins TRBV2 to TRBJ1-2, with TRBD1 matching 7 bases. The V segment lost 4 bases and the J segment 6 bases; nucleotides outside the gene matches: 5. This CDR3 comprises 13 residues. The germline CDR1 and CDR2 sequences are SNHLY and FYNNEI.

The gene calls are TRBV7-9 and TRBJ2-2; D is unclear. Trimming pared 5 bases from V and 0 bases from J, leaving 10 bases between. The CDR3 runs 15 residues. The germline V gene has CDR1 SEHNR and CDR2 FQNEAQ (reference sequence). CDR3 DNA: TGTGCCAGCAGCATCGGACGGCCGAACACCGGGGAGCTGTTTTTT. Translating gives CASSIGRPNTGELFF.

This chain links TRBV29-1 with TRBJ2-7; D tentatively fits TRBD1 or TRBD2 (6 bases each). V was clipped by 6 bases and J by 3 bases, with 15 bases between them. CDR1 and CDR2 (germline): SQVTM, ANQGSEA. The CDR3 has 13 residues. CDR3 sequence: CSVNGGGGYEQYF. The CDR3 coding sequence is TGCAGCGTCAACGGTGGAGGGGGCTACGAGCAGTACTTC.

This chain uses TRBV5-1 with TRBJ2-7, with 8 bases matching TRBD1. V dropped 5 bases and J dropped 1; count of bases not matched to a gene: 8. This CDR3 spans 15 amino acids. Germline V CDR1 and CDR2: SGHRS, YFSETQ. In DNA, the CDR3 is TGCGCCAGCAGGGCTGGACAGGGTGGATCCTACGAGCAGTACTTC. As protein: CASRAGQGGSYEQYF.

The chain has TRBV14 and TRBJ2-3; TRBD2 aligns across 10 bases. Germline lookup yields CDR1 SGHDN and CDR2 FVKESK. V gave up 3 bases and J gave up 6 bases; unmatched junction bases: 9. The CDR3 sequence is 16 residues long. The CDR3 nucleotides read TGTGCCAGCAGCCACGGGGGCAGCGGGAGGGCGGATACGCAGTATTTT. Translation gives CASSHGGSGRADTQYF. The entire variable domain, with the rest obtained from reference TRBV14 and TRBJ2-3, is as follows: EAGVTQFPSHSVIEKGQTVTLRCDPISGHDNLYWYRRVMGKEIKFLLHFVKESKQDESGMPNNRFLAERTGGTYSTLKVQPAELEDSGVYFCASSHGGSGRADTQYFGPGTRLTVL.

The gene calls are TRBV14 and TRBJ1-1; no reliable D call. CDR1 and CDR2 from the germline V gene are SGHDN and FVKESK. The CDR3 is 13 residues long. V lost 1 base and J lost 5, with 8 bases in between. CDR3 in DNA: TGTGCCAGCAGCCAAGTAAGGCAAACTGAAGCTTTCTTT. Protein: CASSQVRQTEAFF.

The rearrangement joins TRBV7-9 to TRBJ2-3; tentatively, D is TRBD1 (5 bases). The V gene's germline CDR1 is SEHNR and CDR2 FQNEAQ (reference sequence). Trimming removed 5 bases from V and 5 bases from J, with 17 bases in between. The CDR3 consists of 15 residues. The CDR3 is CASSRPLAGQDTQYF. The CDR3 DNA sequence: TGTGCCAGCAGCCGCCCTCTCGCAGGGCAAGATACGCAGTATTTT.

This chain uses TRBV7-9 with TRBJ2-1; 7 nucleotides agree with TRBD1. Trimming removed 5 bases from V and 5 bases from J; junction bases left unmatched: 3. The CDR3 runs to 13 residues. In germline, CDR1 is SEHNR, CDR2 FQNEAQ (reference sequence). This CDR3 reads CASSPTGNNEQFF. The CDR3, as DNA: TGTGCCAGCAGCCCGACAGGGAACAATGAGCAGTTCTTC.

V is TRBV9 and J is TRBJ1-5; no reliable D call. Deletions cut 4 bases from V and 9 bases from J, with 20 bases between. The germline V gene has CDR1 SGDLS and CDR2 YYNGEE. The CDR3 sequence is 15 residues long. The CDR3 is CASSPHLDGPPPQHF. CDR3 nucleotide sequence: TGTGCCAGCAGCCCCCACCTTGACGGACCCCCGCCCCAGCATTTT.

The chain is built from TRBV27 and TRBJ1-5; no firm D call. Looked up from germline, CDR1 is MNHEY and CDR2 is SMNVEV (reference sequence). V lost 5 bases to trimming and J lost 6 bases, with 11 bases between them. The CDR3 runs to 13 residues. The CDR3, as DNA: TGTGCCAGCAGTAGTAGGGCGGCTCAGCCCCAGCATTTT. It codes for CASSSRAAQPQHF.

This clone was seen more than once but under ten times. This chain joins TRBV6-1 and TRBJ2-7; no firm D call. Trimming removed 4 bases from V and 5 bases from J, with 18 bases in between. CDR1 is MNHNS, CDR2 SASEGT, per germline. The CDR3 is made up of 15 amino acids. CDR3: CASSGVPRQTDEQYF. For the CDR3, the DNA is TGTGCCAGCAGTGGAGTCCCCCGACAAACGGACGAGCAGTACTTC.

The genes are TRBV19 and TRBJ2-1; D remains unclear. V shed 2 bases and J shed 6 bases, with 5 bases lying between them. The CDR3 spans 12 residues. The V gene's germline CDR1 is LNHDA and CDR2 SQIVND (reference sequence). The CDR3 region is CASSIRSNEQFF. In DNA form, the CDR3 reads TGTGCCAGTAGTATAAGGTCCAATGAGCAGTTCTTC.

The table lists this clone with a few counts. V usage is TRBV18 and J usage is TRBJ1-4; tentative D call: TRBD1 (6 bases). This CDR3 comprises 13 residues. Per germline, CDR1 KGHSH and CDR2 LQKENI. V lost 3 bases to trimming and J lost 6 bases, with 8 bases between them. Here the CDR3 DNA reads TGTGCCAGCTCACCGGGGGCTCATGAAAAACTGTTTTTT. The encoded protein is CASSPGAHEKLFF.

This clone was seen only a few times. This chain links TRBV5-4 with TRBJ1-2; D is unclear. The CDR3 has 16 residues. Looked up from germline, CDR1 is SGHNT and CDR2 is YYREEE (reference sequence). The V gene lost 0 bases and the J gene lost 4 bases, with 16 bases spanning the gap. The CDR3 loop reads CASSLAIGSVVYGYTF. For the CDR3, the DNA is TGTGCCAGCAGCTTGGCGATAGGGAGTGTGGTCTATGGCTACACCTTC.

The sample holds a few counts of this clone. The chain couples TRBV9 to TRBJ2-1, with TRBD2 matching 10 bases. CDR1 and CDR2 (germline): SGDLS, YYNGEE. This CDR3 has 14 residues. The trim removed 4 bases at V and 4 bases at J, leaving 2 bases unmatched. The CDR3 sequence: CASSLSGRYNEQFF. In nucleotides, the CDR3 is TGTGCCAGCAGCCTTAGCGGGAGGTACAATGAGCAGTTCTTC.

This clone was counted a few times. The chain carries TRBV19 and TRBJ1-5; D is possibly TRBD1 (6 bases). This CDR3 region has 15 residues. V was shortened by 7 bases and J by 5 bases, with 18 bases between the two germline ends. Germline V gene sequence: CDR1 LNHDA, CDR2 SQIVND (reference sequence). CDR3 in amino acids: CASTPGHGGDQPQHF. The CDR3 nucleotides are TGTGCCAGTACCCCGGGACACGGAGGGGATCAGCCCCAGCATTTT.

This clone turned up a few times. The V gene is TRBV2, the J gene TRBJ2-2, with 12 bases that match TRBD2. The germline CDR1 and CDR2 sequences are SNHLY and FYNNEI. Trimming took 6 bases from V and 10 from J; bases not matched to a gene: 12. There are 16 residues in the CDR3. The CDR3 loop is CASSPTSGGITEELFF. As DNA, the CDR3 is TGTGCCAGCAGCCCAACTAGCGGGGGGATAACAGAGGAGCTGTTTTTT. Complete variable domain (other parts from reference TRBV2 and TRBJ2-2): EPEVTQTPSHQVTQMGQEVILRCVPISNHLYFYWYRQILGQKVEFLVSFYNNEISEKSEIFDDQFSVERPDGSNFTLKIRSTKLEDSAMYFCASSPTSGGITEELFFGEGSRLTVL.

The chain joins TRBV30 to TRBJ2-1; a weak D match, TRBD2 (5 bases). V shed 5 bases and J shed 0 bases, with 11 bases lying between them. Germline values: CDR1 GTSNPN, CDR2 SVGIG (reference sequence). CDR3 size: 14 residues. CDR3 sequence reads: CAWERSRSYNEQFF. Written as DNA, the CDR3 is TGTGCCTGGGAGCGGAGCCGCTCCTACAATGAGCAGTTCTTC.

In its sample, this clone was seen a few times. DNA for the CDR3: TGCAGCGTTGGGAGCGGGAGGTTGGGTGAGCAGTTCTTC. Protein sequence: CSVGSGRLGEQFF. The V and J genes are TRBV29-1 and TRBJ2-1; TRBD2 aligns across 9 bases. This CDR3 has 13 residues. V was clipped by 4 bases and J by 9 bases; unmatched bases: 7. Germline V gene lookup returns CDR1 SQVTM and CDR2 ANQGSEA.